The clone carrying this T cell receptor beta chain was seen more than once but under ten times. This sample is drawn from a study of beta chain features in type 1 diabetes. By way of CD45RO/CCR7/CD25/CD127/CD95/CD27, the CD4+ regulatory, stem cell-like memory, central memory and naive cells were sorted. As every portion of the isolated RNA was reverse transcribed, the sequencing read expressed TCRB transcripts. Method: immunoSEQ multiplex PCR; TCRdb's copy keeps in-frame clones and lacks some. Of roughly 610,000 clones listed, 15% to 18% are singletons. Sequencing was done on a sample of naive CD4+ T cells from blood. The receptor's source is a man aged 18 to 29 in good health.

The CDR3 here is CAINSRDHYGYTF. Written as DNA, the CDR3 is TGTGCCATCAATAGCAGGGACCACTATGGCTACACCTTC. V and J are TRBV10-3 and TRBJ1-2, with TRBD1 as a possible D gene (5 bases). Germline-derived CDR1 and CDR2 are ENHRY and SYGVKD. This CDR3 region has 13 residues. V dropped 7 bases and J dropped 3 bases, with 12 bases sitting between them.